The 17 T cell receptor beta chains presented below share a single source sample, sequenced in a study of glioma-infiltrating T cells. Amplification of TCR alpha and beta CDR3 regions from RNA used iRepertoire nested multiplex PCR. From the multiplex PCR reads, TCRdb called clonotypes with MiXCR, one entry per CDR3 protein. This sample has roughly 200,000 distinct CDR3 sequences; around 40% occur once, and the top ten carry roughly 5.2%. Sequencing used glioma tissue, nonneoplastic brain tissue, or PBMCs (not recorded which). The receptors originated from a human donor with low-grade glioma or glioblastoma, undergoing nonglioma brain surgery, or in good health (not recorded which).

V gene TRBV2 combines with J gene TRBJ2-7; 7 bases align to TRBD1. V lost 8 bases, J lost 0 bases, and 7 bases stayed unmatched. CDR1 is SNHLY, CDR2 FYNNEI, per germline. This CDR3 spans 14 amino acids. Here the CDR3 DNA reads TGTGCCAGCCTCAGACAGGGTCACTCCTACGAGCAGTACTTC. Translation gives CASLRQGHSYEQYF.

This clonotype has only a few counts. V usage is TRBV12-3 or TRBV12-4 and J usage is TRBJ2-5; 7 nucleotides match TRBD2. The CDR3 sequence is 15 residues long. J was trimmed by 4 bases and V by 1 base; bases with no gene match: 6. CDR3: CASSLGGGPLETQYF. The CDR3 DNA reads TGTGCCAGCAGTTTAGGGGGAGGGCCGTTAGAGACCCAGTACTTC.

The sample holds many counts of this clonotype. J is TRBJ2-1 and V is TRBV10-3; 13 positions match TRBD2. Germline V CDR1 and CDR2: ENHRY, SYGVKD. Trimming cost V 3 bases and J 10 bases; bases outside gene matches: 6. This CDR3 has 15 residues. Here the CDR3 DNA reads TGTGCCATCAGTGATCCCGGGACTAGCGGGAAAGAGCAGTTCTTC. Its protein is CAISDPGTSGKEQFF.

The chain links TRBV5-1 to TRBJ2-7; TRBD2 might be the D (5 bases). Germline V gene sequence: CDR1 SGHRS, CDR2 YFSETQ. The CDR3 runs 14 residues. The germline V and J ends were trimmed by 4 bases and 7 bases, with 18 bases remaining between them. The CDR3, as DNA: TGCGCCAGCAGCCCCGAATCGGAGGTGAGGGAGCAGTACTTC. Amino acid sequence: CASSPESEVREQYF.

Concerning this clonotype: This could be a read error, since a much larger clone is one nucleotide away. The CDR3 spells CASTLGGVEEFF. DNA of the CDR3: TGTGCCAGCACTCTTGGGGGAGTTGAGGAGTTCTTC. V is TRBV2 and J is TRBJ2-1; TRBD1 or TRBD2 may be the D gene (5 bases each). CDR3 length: 12 amino acids. Looked up from germline, CDR1 is SNHLY and CDR2 is FYNNEI.

This clonotype was observed at least ten times. V usage is TRBV6-1 and J usage is TRBJ2-5; D remains ambiguous. Per the germline V gene, CDR1 is MNHNS and CDR2 is SASEGT. The CDR3 totals 11 residues. Deletions cut 4 bases from V and 1 base from J, with 1 base between. CDR3 protein: CASSAQETQYF. The DNA of the CDR3 is TGTGCCAGCAGTGCCCAAGAGACCCAGTACTTC.

This clonotype was picked up many times. The chain is built from TRBV3-1 and TRBJ2-1; 11 bases align to TRBD2. The CDR3 is made up of 17 amino acids. Germline V lookup: CDR1 LGHDT, CDR2 YNNKEL (reference sequence). The ends lost 1 base at V and 8 bases at J; junction bases unmatched: 10. The CDR3 loop is CASSQGITLAGVDEQFF. The CDR3 DNA is TGTGCCAGCAGCCAAGGAATTACACTAGCGGGAGTGGATGAGCAGTTCTTC.

This clonotype was detected a few times. The DNA of the CDR3 is TGCGCCAGCAGCTGGGACACAGATACGCAGTATTTT. This codes for CASSWDTDTQYF. The chain carries TRBV5-1 and TRBJ2-3; D unresolved. This CDR3 has 12 amino acids. Germline V gives CDR1 SGHRS, CDR2 YFSETQ. V was clipped by 3 bases and J by 2 bases, with 4 bases between them.

This clonotype has a count of ten or more. The genes are TRBV20-1 and TRBJ2-7, with a weak D call TRBD2 (6 bases). The length of the CDR3 is 13 residues. CDR1 DFQATT and CDR2 SNEGSKA come from the germline V gene (reference sequence). V dropped 1 base and J dropped 4 bases, with 11 bases sitting between them. The chain's CDR3 is CSARGPGGYEQYF. The CDR3, as DNA: TGCAGTGCTAGAGGGCCCGGGGGTTACGAGCAGTACTTC.

This clonotype was observed a few times. This chain joins TRBV2 and TRBJ2-2; TRBD2 is a possible D gene (5 bases). The germline CDR1 and CDR2 sequences are SNHLY and FYNNEI. Deletions cut 7 bases from V and 1 base from J, with 13 bases between. CDR3 size: 15 residues. The CDR3 here is CASTARDWNTGELFF. The CDR3 DNA follows: TGTGCCAGCACTGCGAGGGATTGGAACACCGGGGAGCTGTTTTTT.

The rearrangement links TRBV6-5 to TRBJ2-7; the match to TRBD2 covers 11 bases. The CDR3 spans 15 residues. The ends lost 6 bases at V and 6 bases at J; junction bases unmatched: 10. Germline CDR1 is MNHEY and CDR2 is SVGAGI. The CDR3 bases are TGTGCCAGCAGGCCCCAACTAGCGGGAGTAGGCGAGCAGTACTTC. It codes for CASRPQLAGVGEQYF.

This clonotype was recorded many times. The rearrangement links TRBV28 to TRBJ2-1, with D unclear. The CDR3 extends over 17 amino acids. V was trimmed by 1 base and J by 0 bases, leaving 13 bases between them. Looked up from germline, CDR1 is MDHEN and CDR2 is SYDVKM. CDR3 nucleotide sequence: TGTGCCAGCAGTTTATTCTCCGTGGCCAGCTCCTACAATGAGCAGTTCTTC. Amino acid sequence: CASSLFSVASSYNEQFF.

This chain connects TRBV27 to TRBJ1-1; D perhaps matches TRBD1 (5 bases). The V end lost 3 bases, the J end lost 3 bases, and 23 bases lay between the germline ends. The CDR3 runs 18 residues. In germline, CDR1 is MNHEY, CDR2 SMNVEV (reference sequence). The CDR3 DNA follows: TGTGCCAGCAGTTTCCCATTGTCCGGGACGGGCCTTTACACTGAAGCTTTCTTT. As protein: CASSFPLSGTGLYTEAFF.

This clonotype was seen at least ten times. The chain joins TRBV6-1 to TRBJ2-5; 9 bases line up with TRBD1. The CDR3 totals 12 residues. Per the germline V gene, CDR1 is MNHNS and CDR2 is SASEGT. The J segment lost 12 bases and the V segment lost 1 base, leaving 3 bases of the junction unmatched. CDR3 sequence (DNA): TGTGCCAGCAGTGAAGGGACAGGGGCTAAGTACTTC. The encoded protein is CASSEGTGAKYF.

In the case of this clonotype: Possible read error: a much larger clone is one base away. This chain links TRBV20-1 with TRBJ2-5, with D perhaps matching TRBD1 (5 bases). Germline V lookup: CDR1 DFQATT, CDR2 SNEGSKA (reference sequence). The CDR3 covers 14 residues. CDR3 bases: TGCAGTGCTAGAGGATGGGGCCAACAAGAGTCCCAGTACTTC. Translation gives CSARGWGQQESQYF.

Of note for this clonotype: The CDR3 carries no conserved terminal phenylalanine or tryptophan, so it likely arises from a read error. This chain joins TRBV11-2 and TRBJ2-6; weak D call: TRBD1 (6 bases). V was trimmed by 4 bases and J by 4 bases, leaving 20 bases between them. This CDR3 has 18 amino acids. Germline lookup yields CDR1 SGHAT and CDR2 FQNNGV. DNA of the CDR3: TGTGCCAGCAGCTCGGATCCAGGGGCATCGTACGGGGCCAACGTCCTGACTTGC. Translated, it gives CASSSDPGASYGANVLTC.

On this clonotype: One end of the junction fails to match germline, which may point to a read error. The J gene is TRBJ1-1, the V gene TRBV19, with D unclear. CDR3 length: 15 amino acids. CDR1 and CDR2 (germline): LNHDA, SQIVND (reference sequence). The CDR3 DNA follows: TGTGCCAGTAGTATAGACGAGGGAGTGAACACTGAAGTTTTCTTT. It is translated as CASSIDEGVNTEVFF.